This T cell receptor beta chain was recovered during a study of response to subunit inactivated influenza vaccine. In its sample, this clonotype was seen many times. The antigen is not known. TCRdb fed the RT-PCR reads into MiXCR, producing one record per CDR3 protein. The data hold 170,000 or so distinct CDR3 sequences, with around 10% observed a single time. General study results and limits: With each seasonal influenza vaccination, the authors suggested, few new T cells are recruited.

V lost 3 bases, J lost 1 base, and 7 bases stayed unmatched. The CDR3 extends over 17 amino acids. Germline V gene sequence: CDR1 SGHRS, CDR2 YFSETQ. The receptor was derived from a man aged 50 to 69 who received an inactivated influenza vaccine. This chain joins TRBV5-1 and TRBJ2-3, with TRBD2 identical over 11 bases. The specimen comprised CD8+ T cells sorted from PBMCs, sampled less than 30 months after vaccination. CDR3 residues: CASSSRLAGTGTDTQYF. Written as DNA, the CDR3 is TGCGCCAGCAGCTCCCGACTAGCGGGGACCGGCACAGATACGCAGTATTTT. The variable domain in full, with the rest retrieved from reference TRBV5-1 and TRBJ2-3, is KAGVTQTPRYLIKTRGQQVTLSCSPISGHRSVSWYQQTPGQGLQFLFEYFSETQRNKGNFPGRFSGRQFSNSRSEMNVSTLELGDSALYLCASSSRLAGTGTDTQYFGPGTRLTVL.